Below are 18 T cell receptor beta chains sequenced from a single sample in a study of T cell changes during pregnancy in multiple sclerosis (dated by TCRdb to about 2019). Library preparation was by the immunoSEQ multiplex PCR assay. Here the immuneACCESS table is served through TCRdb, limited to in-frame sequences with V and J called. Missing clones are a known gap in these copies; in checked studies unresolved V genes cover under half, and the rest lacks a known reason. Here the sample has around 69,000 clones; roughly 87% occur a single time. More than 2% of the sample is in the top ten clones. This sample comprised peripheral blood, obtained in the second trimester of pregnancy. The receptors derive from a female donor in good health, enrolled as a control in a pregnancy study.

The chain is built from TRBV6-5 and TRBJ1-4, with a tentative D call TRBD1 (6 bases). V gave up 6 bases and J gave up 1 base, with 9 bases separating them. Germline V gene sequence: CDR1 MNHEY, CDR2 SVGAGI. This CDR3 is built from 14 residues. This chain's CDR3 is CASSKQGTNEKLFF. DNA of the CDR3: TGTGCCAGCAGCAAACAGGGAACTAATGAAAAACTGTTTTTT.

The chain combines TRBV28 with TRBJ1-2, with a weak D call TRBD1 (6 bases). Germline lookup yields CDR1 MDHEN and CDR2 SYDVKM. The CDR3 is 16 amino acids. With 3 bases removed from V and 6 bases from J, the gap between germline ends came to 20 bases. CDR3 loop: CASSLGPTGAPNGYTF. CDR3 sequence (DNA): TGTGCCAGCAGTTTGGGGCCGACAGGAGCCCCCAATGGCTACACCTTC.

V and J are TRBV5-1 and TRBJ2-2, with 8 bases lining up with TRBD1. The V gene end was trimmed by 4 bases and the J gene end by 0 bases; junction bases not matched to a gene: 2. Germline loops: CDR1 SGHRS, CDR2 YFSETQ. The CDR3 covers 15 residues. DNA of the CDR3: TGCGCCAGCAGCCTACAGGGGGCGAACACCGGGGAGCTGTTTTTT. Its translation is CASSLQGANTGELFF.

The chain recombines TRBV5-8 with TRBJ2-7; 7 bases map to TRBD2. Germline lookup yields CDR1 SGHTS and CDR2 YDEGEE. CDR3 length: 14 amino acids. After removal of 4 bases from V and 1 base from J, the junction contained 5 bases not matched to a gene. The CDR3 region has the DNA TGTGCCAGCAGCCCAACTAGCGCGTCCTACGAGCAGTACTTC. Translation gives CASSPTSASYEQYF.

This chain links TRBV2 with TRBJ2-3, with TRBD1 matching 8 bases. Trimming at V came to 11 bases and at J to 5 bases, leaving 12 bases not matched to a gene. CDR1 and CDR2 from the germline V gene are SNHLY and FYNNEI. The CDR3 spans 14 residues. CDR3 sequence reads: CAGRGQGHQDTQYF. CDR3 sequence (DNA): TGTGCCGGACGAGGACAGGGACATCAAGATACGCAGTATTTT.

A few counts support this clone. The genes are TRBV30 and TRBJ1-5; no clear D gene. Germline assignment: CDR1 GTSNPN and CDR2 SVGIG (reference sequence). Trimming shortened V by 0 bases and J by 0 bases, and 9 bases separated the two germline ends. The CDR3 has 15 residues. CDR3 amino acids: CAWSVRGYSNQPQHF. The CDR3 DNA reads as TGTGCCTGGAGTGTACGCGGTTATAGCAATCAGCCCCAGCATTTT.

The rearrangement joins TRBV6-1 to TRBJ1-3; TRBD1 is a possible D gene (5 bases). This CDR3 spans 13 amino acids. Trimming removed 4 bases from V and 3 bases from J, with 7 bases in between. The germline CDR1 and CDR2 sequences are MNHNS and SASEGT. CDR3: CASSVQGGNTIYF. Written as DNA, the CDR3 is TGTGCCAGCAGTGTTCAGGGTGGAAACACCATATATTTT.

This clone was found once. The rearrangement uses TRBV19 and TRBJ2-1, with 9 nucleotides matching TRBD2. The CDR3 totals 16 residues. Germline values: CDR1 LNHDA, CDR2 SQIVND (reference sequence). With V trimmed by 4 bases and J by 4 bases, 8 bases remained unmatched. CDR3 nucleotide sequence: TGTGCCAGTAGTACGGGCGGGGGGGGAGTTTACAATGAGCAGTTCTTC. As protein: CASSTGGGGVYNEQFF.

The J gene is TRBJ1-2, the V gene TRBV18, with D perhaps TRBD1 (5 bases). In germline, CDR1 is KGHSH, CDR2 LQKENI. V was cut by 3 bases and J by 3 bases, with 14 bases left in between. The CDR3 is made up of 15 amino acids. The CDR3 DNA reads TGTGCCAGCTCACCCAGTCGCGGGGCGGACTATGGCTACACCTTC. Its translation is CASSPSRGADYGYTF.

The rearrangement joins TRBV2 to TRBJ1-3; D perhaps matches TRBD1 (6 bases). The V end was cut by 6 bases, the J end by 2 bases, with 11 bases between. This CDR3 contains 14 residues. The V gene's germline CDR1 is SNHLY and CDR2 FYNNEI. CDR3 sequence reads: CASRIGGTGNTIYF. As DNA, the CDR3 is TGTGCCAGCAGGATAGGGGGAACTGGAAACACCATATATTTT.

The chain uses TRBV27 and TRBJ1-5; possibly TRBD1 for D (5 bases). Germline-derived CDR1 and CDR2 are MNHEY and SMNVEV (reference sequence). CDR3 length: 15 residues. The V end lost 2 bases, the J end lost 2 bases, and 10 bases lay between the germline ends. The CDR3 DNA reads as TGTGCCAGCAGTTTAAAGGGGAAAGGCAATCAGCCCCAGCATTTT. Translating gives CASSLKGKGNQPQHF.

V is TRBV30 and J is TRBJ2-2; TRBD1 agrees at 7 bases. After removal of 0 bases from V and 6 bases from J, the junction contained 13 bases not matched to a gene. The V gene's germline CDR1 is GTSNPN and CDR2 SVGIG (reference sequence). CDR3 size: 17 residues. As DNA, the CDR3 is TGTGCCTGGAGTGTGGGCAGGGGGACATTCGGGTCCGGGGAGCTGTTTTTT. Its translation is CAWSVGRGTFGSGELFF.

The table lists this clone with a count of one. The V gene is TRBV18, the J gene TRBJ2-2; 10 bases match TRBD2. V was clipped by 1 base and J by 0 bases; unmatched bases: 5. The CDR3 spans 18 residues. Germline lookup yields CDR1 KGHSH and CDR2 LQKENI. CDR3 sequence reads: CASSPRELAGSNTGELFF. In DNA, the CDR3 is TGTGCCAGCTCACCACGTGAACTAGCGGGATCGAACACCGGGGAGCTGTTTTTT.

J is TRBJ2-1 and V is TRBV29-1, with 10 positions matching TRBD2. The germline gives CDR1 SQVTM, CDR2 ANQGSEA. J was trimmed by 9 bases and V by 6 bases; bases with no gene match: 17. The CDR3 runs 16 residues. The CDR3 nucleotides are TGCAGCGTGGCCAGGGGGTCTAGCGGGAGTCTTGGTGAGCAGTTCTTC. Protein product: CSVARGSSGSLGEQFF.

In its sample, this clone was seen once. J is TRBJ2-3 and V is TRBV6-1; D is undetermined. The CDR3 loop spans 14 amino acids. The V end lost 3 bases, the J end lost 2 bases, and 9 bases lay between the germline ends. The germline V gene encodes CDR1 MNHNS and CDR2 SASEGT. The CDR3 region has the DNA TGTGCCAGCAGTGATCACACCAACACAGATACGCAGTATTTT. Translated: CASSDHTNTDTQYF.

The CDR3 reads CASSEAPGNVLTF. The CDR3 DNA reads TGTGCCAGCAGTGAAGCCCCCGGCAACGTCCTGACTTTC. The chain is built from TRBV6-4 and TRBJ2-6, with no clear D. The V end lost 3 bases, the J end lost 9 bases, and 9 bases lay between the germline ends. From germline, CDR1 is MRHNA and CDR2 SNTAGT. CDR3 length: 13 amino acids.

The chain links TRBV7-9 to TRBJ1-2, with 10 bases aligning to TRBD1. Per the germline V gene, CDR1 is SEHNR and CDR2 is FQNEAQ (reference sequence). CDR3 length: 16 amino acids. With V trimmed by 4 bases and J by 4 bases, 9 bases remained unmatched. The CDR3 loop reads CASSSIPGQGFYGYTF. CDR3 bases: TGTGCCAGCAGCTCGATCCCGGGACAGGGGTTCTATGGCTACACCTTC.

This rearrangement joins TRBV6-1 to TRBJ2-5; D gene ambiguous. Deletions cut 2 bases from V and 5 bases from J, with 18 bases between. The CDR3 contains 16 residues. Germline V gene lookup returns CDR1 MNHNS and CDR2 SASEGT. The CDR3 DNA reads as TGTGCCAGCAGTGAACTGGGTGGTCGGGTTGGGGAGACCCAGTACTTC. It encodes CASSELGGRVGETQYF.